A single sample gave rise to the 19 T cell receptor beta chains below, sequenced in a study of T-cell memory formation after mild COVID-19. TCRdb re-called the 5' RACE reads through MiXCR, storing one row per CDR3 protein. The sample has around 310,000 distinct CDR3 sequences, around 15% seen once; the top ten hold over 20%. Sequencing was carried out using PBMCs or a T cell subset sorted from them (not recorded which). These receptors came from a man between 18 and 35 years old who had mild COVID-19 (a few samples of this study predate the infection). Cell type and time point are not known.

This clonotype was observed a handful of times. This chain uses TRBV20-1 with TRBJ2-1, with D tentatively TRBD1 or TRBD2 (7 bases each). Trimming cost V 5 bases and J 6 bases, with 20 bases left between them. The CDR3 is made up of 15 amino acids. Looked up from germline, CDR1 is DFQATT and CDR2 is SNEGSKA (reference sequence). The CDR3 here is CSARRRQGGSNEQFF. The CDR3 DNA follows: TGCAGTGCTCGCCGCCGGCAGGGGGGGTCCAATGAGCAGTTCTTC.

This clonotype was seen a few times. This sequence joins TRBV29-1 and TRBJ2-2; 8 nucleotides agree with TRBD1. Germline V gene sequence: CDR1 SQVTM, CDR2 ANQGSEA. CDR3 length equals 13 residues. Trimming removed 7 bases from V and 6 bases from J; junction bases left unmatched: 7. The CDR3, as DNA: TGCAGCGGATTACGACAGGGGTCCGGGGAGCTGTTTTTT. It specifies CSGLRQGSGELFF.

This clonotype turned up a few times. This chain connects TRBV5-1 to TRBJ2-5, with 10 bases lining up with TRBD2. Unmatched junction bases numbered 8, after V lost 4 bases and J lost 5 bases. This CDR3 contains 15 residues. Looked up from germline, CDR1 is SGHRS and CDR2 is YFSETQ. CDR3 residues: CASSTPGLAMETQYF. In DNA, the CDR3 is TGCGCCAGCAGCACACCGGGACTAGCGATGGAGACCCAGTACTTC.

V usage is TRBV5-1 and J usage is TRBJ1-4; D gene unclear. V was cut by 5 bases and J by 8 bases, with 19 bases left in between. The germline V gene encodes CDR1 SGHRS and CDR2 YFSETQ. The CDR3 is 15 residues long. Written as DNA, the CDR3 is TGCGCCAGCAGGCGGTCGGGCGGCCCCGAGGAAAAACTGTTTTTT. Its protein is CASRRSGGPEEKLFF. The whole variable domain, filled in from reference TRBV5-1 and TRBJ1-4, reads KAGVTQTPRYLIKTRGQQVTLSCSPISGHRSVSWYQQTPGQGLQFLFEYFSETQRNKGNFPGRFSGRQFSNSRSEMNVSTLELGDSALYLCASRRSGGPEEKLFFGSGTQLSVL.

This chain uses TRBV6-1 with TRBJ2-2, with 8 bases identical to TRBD1. The V gene's germline CDR1 is MNHNS and CDR2 SASEGT. The CDR3 consists of 18 residues. V shed 2 bases and J 4 bases; nucleotides not matched to a gene: 12. The CDR3 here is CASSETSGTGIPTGELFF. The CDR3 bases are TGTGCCAGCAGTGAAACCTCCGGGACAGGAATCCCCACCGGGGAGCTGTTTTTT.

This clonotype was counted between two and nine times. This chain joins TRBV7-9 and TRBJ2-1; 10 bases are shared with TRBD2. V lost 6 bases, J lost 0 bases, and 17 bases stayed unmatched. Per the germline V gene, CDR1 is SEHNR and CDR2 is FQNEAQ (reference sequence). The CDR3 spans 20 residues. The CDR3 loop reads CASRLALGQRTSGSYNEQFF. Here the CDR3 DNA reads TGTGCCAGCAGGCTAGCGCTGGGGCAGAGGACTAGCGGCTCCTACAATGAGCAGTTCTTC.

The V gene is TRBV11-2, the J gene TRBJ2-7; TRBD2 might be the D (6 bases). Germline V CDR1 and CDR2: SGHAT, FQNNGV. Deletions cut 4 bases from V and 6 bases from J, with 19 bases between. The CDR3 is made up of 15 amino acids. CDR3 in amino acids: CASSSLVGTLGEQYF. The CDR3 nucleotides read TGTGCCAGCAGCTCCCTCGTGGGGACTTTGGGCGAGCAGTACTTC.

This clonotype was seen only a few times. This sequence joins TRBV5-4 and TRBJ1-2; D is perhaps TRBD1 (5 bases). This CDR3 is built from 14 residues. Germline values: CDR1 SGHNT, CDR2 YYREEE (reference sequence). Trimming removed 1 base at V and 8 bases at J, with 15 bases between. The chain's CDR3 is CASSLYQGVRGYTF. The CDR3 DNA reads as TGTGCCAGCAGCTTGTACCAGGGCGTTAGAGGCTACACCTTC. The full variable domain, in which reference TRBV5-4 and TRBJ1-2 provide the parts outside the CDR3, is ETGVTQSPTHLIKTRGQQVTLRCSSQSGHNTVSWYQQALGQGPQFIFQYYREEENGRGNFPPRFSGLQFPNYSSELNVNALELDDSALYLCASSLYQGVRGYTFGSGTRLTVV.

The rearrangement joins TRBV20-1 to TRBJ2-3; TRBD2 aligns across 9 bases. From germline, CDR1 is DFQATT and CDR2 SNEGSKA (reference sequence). Trimming took 5 bases from V and 0 from J; bases not matched to a gene: 12. CDR3 length: 17 residues. The CDR3 nucleotides are TGCAGTGCTGAGTCCGCTAGCGGGGTTCATAGCACAGATACGCAGTATTTT. Amino acid sequence: CSAESASGVHSTDTQYF.

This clonotype was seen many times. V and J are TRBV20-1 and TRBJ1-1; no firm D call. The CDR3 loop spans 15 amino acids. Trimming took 1 base from V and 4 from J, leaving 16 bases between them. Germline values: CDR1 DFQATT, CDR2 SNEGSKA (reference sequence). CDR3 amino acids: CSARVYQVLTTEAFF. In nucleotides, the CDR3 is TGCAGTGCTAGAGTTTATCAAGTCCTAACCACTGAAGCTTTCTTT.

The chain employs TRBV5-1 and TRBJ2-2; D is undetermined. The V gene's germline CDR1 is SGHRS and CDR2 YFSETQ. V lost 4 bases to trimming and J lost 5 bases, with 12 bases between them. CDR3 length: 14 amino acids. The CDR3 spells CASSPKPGTGELFF. The CDR3 DNA reads TGCGCCAGCAGCCCAAAGCCCGGGACCGGGGAGCTGTTTTTT.

This clonotype came up once. This rearrangement joins TRBV19 to TRBJ2-3; 8 nucleotides line up with TRBD1. Per the germline V gene, CDR1 is LNHDA and CDR2 is SQIVND (reference sequence). V lost 6 bases, J lost 1 base, and 3 bases stayed unmatched. The CDR3 extends over 14 amino acids. CDR3 nucleotide sequence: TGTGCCAGTAGCGTGACAGGGGGCACAGATACGCAGTATTTT. Translating it yields CASSVTGGTDTQYF.

V usage is TRBV3-1 and J usage is TRBJ1-1; D not resolved. CDR1 LGHDT and CDR2 YNNKEL come from the germline V gene (reference sequence). CDR3 size: 18 residues. Trimming shortened V by 1 base and J by 2 bases, and 20 bases separated the two germline ends. The CDR3 coding sequence is TGTGCCAGCAGCCAAGGCGGATACCGGGGTGAGATAAACACTGAAGCTTTCTTT. Translated: CASSQGGYRGEINTEAFF.

This clonotype showed up just a few times. The chain links TRBV6-2 or TRBV6-3 to TRBJ2-7; the match to TRBD2 covers 9 bases. The CDR3 is 15 amino acids. V shed 6 bases, J shed 3 bases, and the junction held 9 bases outside the gene matches. CDR1 is MNHEY, CDR2 SVGEGT, per germline. In nucleotides, the CDR3 is TGTGCCAGCAGGGAGCCGGGACTAGCCTTCTACGAGCAGTACTTC. It specifies CASREPGLAFYEQYF.

Only one count was recorded for this clonotype. The CDR3 nucleotides are TGTGCAAGTCGCTTATCCTCCCTCGGCAAGTATTTT. The encoded protein is CASRLSSLGKYF. This chain joins TRBV12-2 and TRBJ2-3; the table's D call, TRBD2, has no DNA check behind it. TRBV12-2 represents a pseudogene. The CDR3 has 12 residues.

This clonotype was picked up a small number of times. The chain carries TRBV20-1 and TRBJ2-7; 7 bases line up with TRBD1. J gave up 2 bases and V 6 bases, and 10 bases lay outside the gene matches. The germline CDR1 and CDR2 sequences are DFQATT and SNEGSKA (reference sequence). The CDR3 runs 14 residues. The CDR3 DNA reads TGCAGTGCCACCGGGACAGACAGAACCTACGAGCAGTACTTC. This encodes CSATGTDRTYEQYF.

V gene TRBV5-1 combines with J gene TRBJ2-3, with 11 bases that match TRBD2. The CDR3 is 18 amino acids. The V and J ends lost 1 base and 0 bases, in that order; junction bases with no gene match: 7. Germline values: CDR1 SGHRS, CDR2 YFSETQ. The CDR3 sequence: CASSLRLAGGTSTDTQYF. CDR3 in DNA: TGCGCCAGCAGCTTGAGGCTAGCGGGGGGAACTAGCACAGATACGCAGTATTTT.

V and J are TRBV10-1 and TRBJ2-7; no clear D gene. The CDR3 runs 14 residues. CDR1 is WNHNN, CDR2 SYGVQD, per germline (reference sequence). With 5 bases removed from V and 0 bases from J, the gap between germline ends came to 11 bases. The CDR3 loop reads CASSPWASSYEQYF. The CDR3 DNA reads as TGCGCCAGCAGTCCCTGGGCTAGCTCCTACGAGCAGTACTTC.

This clonotype was counted between two and nine times. The chain employs TRBV3-1 and TRBJ2-3, with D unresolved. Trimming took 5 bases from V and 0 from J, leaving 12 bases between them. There are 15 residues in the CDR3. Germline V CDR1 and CDR2: LGHDT, YNNKEL (reference sequence). The CDR3 is CASSDFGDSTDTQYF. The CDR3 nucleotides read TGTGCCAGCAGCGACTTCGGTGACAGCACAGATACGCAGTATTTT.